The text below deals with one TCR beta chain. The germline V gene has CDR1 SGHVS and CDR2 FNYEAQ. V lost 5 bases to trimming and J lost 1 base, with 16 bases between them. The CDR3 runs 16 residues. TCRdb fed the RT-PCR reads into MiXCR, producing one record per CDR3 protein. The table shows a few hundred thousand distinct CDR3 sequences, with 11% occurring only once. The data were taken from a study of response to subunit inactivated influenza vaccine. The same sample was also used in a study of T cells expressing NK-cell markers. That study reports: Generation of TCR beta cDNA was performed by 5'RACE template switching incorporating UMIs. Restriction of the sorted population to alpha-beta TCR T cells was achieved in several experiments with an anti-gamma-delta TCR antibody.

The TCR was taken from a man aged 50 to 60 who received an inactivated influenza vaccine. V is TRBV7-6 and J is TRBJ2-3; possible D gene TRBD2, 6 bases. Sequenced material: PBMCs from blood, taken on the day of vaccination. The CDR3 region is CASSMVLGGGTDTQYF. As DNA, the CDR3 is TGTGCCAGCAGCATGGTCCTGGGCGGGGGCACAGATACGCAGTATTTT.